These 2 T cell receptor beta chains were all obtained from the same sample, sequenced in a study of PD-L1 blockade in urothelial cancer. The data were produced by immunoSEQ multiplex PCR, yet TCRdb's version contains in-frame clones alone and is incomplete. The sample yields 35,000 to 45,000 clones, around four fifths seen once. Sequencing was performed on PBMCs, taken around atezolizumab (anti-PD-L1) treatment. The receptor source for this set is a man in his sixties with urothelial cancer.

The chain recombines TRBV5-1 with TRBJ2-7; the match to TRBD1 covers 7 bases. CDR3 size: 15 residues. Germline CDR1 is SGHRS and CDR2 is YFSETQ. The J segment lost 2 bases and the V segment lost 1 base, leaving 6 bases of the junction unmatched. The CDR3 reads CASSLSQGVTYEQYF. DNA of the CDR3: TGCGCCAGCAGCTTGAGCCAGGGGGTGACCTACGAGCAGTACTTC.

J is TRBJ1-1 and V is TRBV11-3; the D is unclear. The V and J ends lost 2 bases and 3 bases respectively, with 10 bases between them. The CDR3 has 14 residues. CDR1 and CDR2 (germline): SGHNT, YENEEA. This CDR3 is CASSLSGEDTEAFF. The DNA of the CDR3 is TGTGCCAGCAGCTTATCTGGGGAGGACACTGAAGCTTTCTTT.